This T cell receptor beta chain stems from a study of PD-1 blockade in classical Hodgkin lymphoma (dated by TCRdb to 2020 to 2022). Turning to the overall study: Nivolumab dosing was 3 mg/kg intravenously every 2 weeks, continuing until either disease progression or unacceptable toxicity. The study used CyTOF and TCR beta sequencing to define a peripheral blood immune signature of response to PD-1 blockade in classical Hodgkin lymphoma. What the work shows at the level of the full study, not this receptor alone: Only a single clinical trial cohort was studied, and what caused the repertoire differences, possibly disease activity or prior therapy, remained undefined. Among trial patients, those achieving complete response had baseline diversity similar to that of newly diagnosed patients, while diversity was significantly lower in partial responders and progressors. Patients starting nivolumab less than 1 year after ASCT had lower diversity and were excluded from later analyses to avoid confounding by immune reconstitution. A significant rise by C4D1 was seen in CD4+ but not CD8+ TCR diversity (p=0.0027 vs p=0.16), with the rise being most apparent in complete responders (p=0.02). Baseline TCR diversity was reported as lower in newly diagnosed patients than in healthy donors, and lower still in relapsed/refractory patients.

The time point label corresponds to: cycle 1 day 1 (C1D1), immediately before nivolumab initiation. Relapse after autologous stem cell transplantation had occurred in all trial patients, and cohorts A, B and C were distinguished by prior brentuximab vedotin exposure. The trial cohort comprised fewer than 65 patients with relapsed/refractory classical Hodgkin lymphoma whose best overall responses were complete response, partial response or progressive disease. Single-agent nivolumab was administered to trial patients in the multi-cohort phase II CheckMate 205 trial. An independent review committee assessed best overall response by applying the 2007 International Working Group response criteria. Trial PBMCs were obtained immediately prior to nivolumab initiation (C1D1) and on therapy at cycle 2 day 1 and cycle 4 day 1. Peripheral blood was collected in 8 mL Vacutainer Cell Preparation Tubes, from which PBMCs were isolated by centrifugation and then cryopreserved.

The Qiagen DNeasy kit was used to extract genomic DNA both from unsorted PBMCs and from the negatively selected CD4+ and CD8+ fractions. TCR beta CDR3 regions were amplified by immunoSEQ multiplex PCR using primers annealing to V and J segments. A synthetic immune receptor repertoire was used to minimize amplification bias, and any remaining bias was removed computationally after sequencing. In the paper's pipeline: Repertoire diversity was quantified as the Shannon entropy index using custom Python scripts. Unsorted, CD4+ and CD8+ repertoires were analyzed separately, except for combined analyses in which CD4+ and CD8+ sequences were merged in silico. A clone counted as expanded when the clone's frequency after treatment rose at least 2-fold relative to C1D1, and clones undetected at baseline were given a pseudocount of 0.5. Singleton clones were defined as clones with 0 or 1 copy at C1D1, and non-singleton clones were defined as clones with 2 or more copies. Clones expanded in unsorted samples were labelled as CD4+, CD8+ or unknown by matching protein sequences in sorted samples from the same patient. Diversity changes from C1D1 to C4D1 were tested in paired samples using Wilcoxon tests. TCRdb re-hosts the immuneACCESS table, in-frame sequences only. Its copies lack some clones; in the studies checked, an unresolved V gene accounts for under half of them, and the cause for the rest is not known. V, J and clone size reflect that table, while D and trimming were determined from the DNA. This sample holds 11,000 or so clones; around 79% were observed only once. The top ten constitute 30% to 40% of the sample.

Of note for this clone: Its antigen has not been determined. Base qualities were left out, and no much larger clone turns up one base away.

This TCR was sampled from a human donor with classical Hodgkin lymphoma. The specimen was peripheral blood mononuclear cells (PBMCs), collected at baseline.

The CDR3 is CASSALAGGLAEQFF. The DNA reads as follows: TGTGCCAGCAGCGCACTAGCGGGGGGGCTGGCTGAGCAGTTCTTC. The V and J genes are TRBV9 and TRBJ2-1, and 13 junction bases match TRBD2. The germline V gene encodes CDR1 SGDLS and CDR2 YYNGEE. Clipping removes 3 bases from V and 9 bases from J, with 6 as the unmatched junction base count. There are 15 amino acids in the CDR3, from cysteine to phenylalanine inclusive. Only the CDR3 part of the read is kept: 45 bases, read in frame from the first base. With the rest looked up from the reference TRBV9 and TRBJ2-1 genes rather than sequenced, the full variable domain is DSGVTQTPKHLITATGQRVTLRCSPRSGDLSVYWYQQSLDQGLQFLIQYYNGEERAKGNILERFSAQQFPDLHSELNLSSLELGDSALYFCASSALAGGLAEQFFGPGTRLTVL.